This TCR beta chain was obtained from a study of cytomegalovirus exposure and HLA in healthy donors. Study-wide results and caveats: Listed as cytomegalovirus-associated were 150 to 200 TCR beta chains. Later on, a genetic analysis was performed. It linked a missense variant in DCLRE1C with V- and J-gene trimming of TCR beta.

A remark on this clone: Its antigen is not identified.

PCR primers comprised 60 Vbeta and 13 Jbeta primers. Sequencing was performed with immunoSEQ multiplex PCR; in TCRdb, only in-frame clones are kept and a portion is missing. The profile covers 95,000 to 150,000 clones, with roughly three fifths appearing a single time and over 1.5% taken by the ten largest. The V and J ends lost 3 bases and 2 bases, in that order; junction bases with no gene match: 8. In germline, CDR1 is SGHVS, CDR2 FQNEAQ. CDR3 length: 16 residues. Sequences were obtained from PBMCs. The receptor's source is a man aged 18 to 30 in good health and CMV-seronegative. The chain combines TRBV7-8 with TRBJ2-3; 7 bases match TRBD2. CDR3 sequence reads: CASSFTSAKITDTQYF. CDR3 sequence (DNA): TGTGCCAGCAGCTTTACTAGCGCTAAGATCACAGATACGCAGTATTTT.